The clone carrying this T cell receptor beta chain was recorded many times. Looked up from germline, CDR1 is MNHEY and CDR2 is SVGAGI. Trimming removed 5 bases from V and 4 bases from J; junction bases left unmatched: 10. This CDR3 contains 15 residues. The data derive from a study of T cells after yellow fever vaccination. MiXCR was run by TCRdb on the 5' RACE reads, yielding one entry per CDR3 protein. The repertoire holds some 300,000 distinct CDR3 sequences, with 3% to 4.5% as singletons. The J gene is TRBJ1-1, the V gene TRBV6-5; 7 positions match TRBD1. Specimen: PBMCs, collected on the day of the yellow fever booster vaccination. This clonotype originated in a young man who received the YFV17D yellow fever vaccine. The CDR3 DNA reads TGTGCCAGCAGTGCTGACAGGGTATGGGGCACTGAAGCTTTCTTT. It yields the protein CASSADRVWGTEAFF.